The clone carrying this TCR beta chain was recorded at least ten times. Antigen unknown. This sample was included in a study of T cells in Graves' hyperthyroidism and ophthalmopathy. Amplified TCR beta CDR3 regions came from RNA transcripts. Initially, a first-round RT-PCR of the TCR CDR3 employed the HTBI primer set. TCRdb itself ran the multiplex PCR reads through MiXCR, one entry per CDR3 protein. The repertoire holds about 460,000 distinct CDR3 sequences, with about 20% as singletons. Fresh peripheral blood, 7.5 to 10 ml, yielded the PBMCs. Study-wide results and caveats: Model output signaled ophthalmopathy a median 6.5 months ahead of onset. A 13 V-J model separated ophthalmopathy from stable hyperthyroidism. Among clonotypes expanded in thyroid above 0.001, most were also found in blood.

The origin of this receptor is a woman in her 70s with Graves' ophthalmopathy. The sequenced sample consisted of blood.

The CDR3 bases are TGTGCCAGCAGTTCCCCCCCGGACGGACGGCTGGGGGAGACCCAGTACTTC. Protein sequence: CASSSPPDGRLGETQYF. This chain joins TRBV28 and TRBJ2-5; D is uncertain. The V end lost 4 bases, the J end lost 5 bases, and 23 bases lay between the germline ends. Germline assignment: CDR1 MDHEN and CDR2 SYDVKM. The CDR3 consists of 17 residues.